This T cell receptor beta chain was recorded in a study of shared clonotypes between healthy human individuals. The CDR3 extends over 17 amino acids. Germline V gene data show CDR1 as MGHDK and CDR2 as SYGVNS. V lost 3 bases, J lost 3 bases, and 9 bases stayed unmatched. A word on this clone: The antigen is unknown.

The method was immunoSEQ multiplex PCR; TCRdb's version includes in-frame clones alone and lacks a portion of them. Altogether some 87,000 clones are present, over 60% being singletons, with the ten largest covering 50%. Study results and limitations: Only blood was sampled; tissue repertoires likely differ.

The sequenced sample consisted of memory CD8+ T cells sorted from blood. This sample's subset: CD45RO+ cells pooled with CCR7-negative TemRA cells. This receptor was obtained from a man in his thirties or forties in good health. The chain links TRBV25-1 to TRBJ1-5; 9 nucleotides match TRBD1. The CDR3 reads CASSDTGTGSSNQPQHF. DNA for the CDR3: TGTGCCAGCAGTGATACCGGGACAGGGTCATCCAATCAGCCCCAGCATTTT.